Each of the 11 T cell receptor beta chains below was sequenced from the same sample in a study of T cells in Graves' hyperthyroidism and ophthalmopathy. RNA transcripts yielded amplified TCR beta CDR3 regions. HTBI primers drove first-round RT-PCR of the TCR CDR3. TCRdb reprocessed the multiplex PCR reads via MiXCR and lists one record per CDR3 protein. The repertoire includes 220,000 or so distinct CDR3 sequences, roughly 17% of them detected once, and around 30% sits in the top ten. Sequenced input: blood. The receptors were gathered from a woman younger than 35 with Graves' ophthalmopathy.

This clonotype was counted many times. CDR3 DNA sequence: TGTGCCAGCAGTCCTGGGACAGATTACGAGCAGTACTTC. Residues: CASSPGTDYEQYF. J is TRBJ2-7 and V is TRBV28; TRBD1 agrees at 7 bases. Germline CDR1 is MDHEN and CDR2 is SYDVKM. The CDR3 is 13 amino acids. Trimming removed 5 bases from V and 4 bases from J; junction bases left unmatched: 5.

Comment on this clonotype: Given a much more abundant clone one base away, this may be a read error. The chain has TRBV25-1 and TRBJ1-1; 7 bases align to TRBD1. Germline V lookup: CDR1 MGHDK, CDR2 SYGVNS. This CDR3 has 14 amino acids. In DNA form, the CDR3 reads TGTGCCAGCAAAGGTGGTGGGACAGCCACTGAAGCTCTCTTT. Amino acids: CASKGGGTATEALF.

The J gene is TRBJ2-7, the V gene TRBV6-1; no clear D. Looked up from germline, CDR1 is MNHNS and CDR2 is SASEGT. Trimming shortened V by 8 bases and J by 3 bases, and 23 bases separated the two germline ends. CDR3 length: 16 amino acids. CDR3 in DNA: TGTGCCAGCTGGTCCCGTCCTGACACTTACCACTACGAGCAGTACTTC. This codes for CASWSRPDTYHYEQYF.

In its sample, this clonotype was seen many times. J is TRBJ2-7 and V is TRBV28; 8 bases are shared with TRBD2. This CDR3 is 14 amino acids long. V shed 5 bases and J 5 bases; nucleotides not matched to a gene: 8. Germline V gene lookup returns CDR1 MDHEN and CDR2 SYDVKM. As DNA, the CDR3 is TGTGCCAGCAGTCGAGCCCCCGGGAGGGACGAGCAGTACTTC. Its protein is CASSRAPGRDEQYF. Complete variable domain (other parts from reference TRBV28 and TRBJ2-7): DVKVTQSSRYLVKRTGEKVFLECVQDMDHENMFWYRQDPGLGLRLIYFSYDVKMKEKGDIPEGYSVSREKKERFSLILESASTNQTSMYLCASSRAPGRDEQYFGPGTRLTVT.

At least ten counts were recorded for this clonotype. The chain uses TRBV28 and TRBJ2-3, with 14 positions matching TRBD2. With V trimmed by 4 bases and J by 6 bases, 9 bases remained unmatched. The CDR3 is 17 amino acids. Germline values: CDR1 MDHEN, CDR2 SYDVKM. CDR3 loop: CASSYHTGTSGGDTQYF. The CDR3 nucleotides read TGTGCCAGCAGTTATCACACCGGGACTAGCGGGGGTGATACGCAGTATTTT.

This clonotype was counted ten times or more. V gene TRBV5-6 combines with J gene TRBJ1-2; D might be TRBD1 (5 bases). Looked up from germline, CDR1 is SGHDT and CDR2 is YYEEEE. CDR3 length equals 11 residues. Trimming removed 4 bases at V and 8 bases at J, with 9 bases between. The CDR3 spells CASSMGEGYTF. CDR3 nucleotide sequence: TGTGCCAGCAGCATGGGGGAGGGCTACACCTTC.

This clonotype was counted between two and nine times. This is likely a read error, given that the CDR3 carries no conserved phenylalanine or tryptophan at its end. J is TRBJ1-6 and V is TRBV11-3; 9 bases match TRBD1. From germline, CDR1 is SGHNT and CDR2 YENEEA. CDR3 length equals 15 residues. V shed 2 bases and J 8 bases; nucleotides not matched to a gene: 4. This CDR3 is CASSLRTGAHSPLHL. CDR3 coding DNA: TGTGCCAGCAGCTTAAGGACAGGGGCTCATTCACCCCTCCACCTT.

The chain couples TRBV12-3 or TRBV12-4 to TRBJ1-6, with 7 bases identical to TRBD1. The CDR3 spans 15 residues. V trimming: 6 bases; J trimming: 6 bases; junction bases outside the gene matches: 8. CDR3 DNA: TGTGCCAGCAGACCGGCCGGGACAGTTAATTCACCCCTCCACTTT. Translating it yields CASRPAGTVNSPLHF.

In this sample, this clonotype turned up many times. J is TRBJ2-7 and V is TRBV9, with D unresolved. V lost 0 bases and J 0 bases, leaving 10 bases between the germline ends. The germline CDR1 and CDR2 sequences are SGDLS and YYNGEE. The CDR3 is 15 residues long. CDR3 region: CASSVDSSSSYEQYF. The CDR3 nucleotides are TGTGCCAGCAGCGTAGACAGTAGCAGCTCCTACGAGCAGTACTTC.

This clonotype was seen many times. The gene calls are TRBV20-1 and TRBJ2-3; 8 bases fit TRBD1. Germline V CDR1 and CDR2: DFQATT, SNEGSKA (reference sequence). Trimming removed 4 bases from V and 1 base from J; junction bases left unmatched: 16. The CDR3 is made up of 18 amino acids. The CDR3 spells CSANRDRFPFTGTDTQYF. CDR3 DNA sequence: TGCAGTGCTAACCGGGACAGGTTCCCCTTTACAGGCACAGATACGCAGTATTTT.

This clonotype was picked up many times. The chain combines TRBV30 with TRBJ2-1; a possible D gene is TRBD2 (5 bases). Deletions cut 0 bases from V and 6 bases from J, with 12 bases between. CDR3 length: 14 residues. Germline assignment: CDR1 GTSNPN and CDR2 SVGIG (reference sequence). CDR3 sequence: CAWSVRLASNEQFF. The DNA of the CDR3 is TGTGCCTGGAGTGTACGGCTAGCAAGCAATGAGCAGTTCTTC.